Shown below are 20 T cell receptor beta chains from a single sample sequenced in a study of cytomegalovirus exposure and HLA in healthy donors. The PCR used 60 Vbeta and 13 Jbeta primers. The data were produced by immunoSEQ multiplex PCR, yet TCRdb's version contains in-frame clones alone and is incomplete. The table shows about 90,000 clones, with around four fifths occurring only once. The sample was PBMCs. Receptors were obtained from a boy aged 5-17 years in good health and CMV-seronegative.

This clone was seen only once. The CDR3 sequence is CASSQLQESNQPQHF. CDR3 sequence (DNA): TGTGCCAGCAGCCAGCTACAGGAGAGCAATCAGCCCCAGCATTTT. The chain has TRBV4-2 and TRBJ1-5, with a weak D call TRBD1 (5 bases). Germline V gene data show CDR1 as LGHNA and CDR2 as YNFKEQ. The CDR3 runs 15 residues. V lost 3 bases and J lost 1, with 10 bases in between.

The genes are TRBV5-1 and TRBJ2-7; 7 positions match TRBD2. V was pared by 4 bases and J by 4 bases, with 5 bases of the junction left unmatched. This CDR3 has 13 amino acids. CDR1 and CDR2 (germline): SGHRS, YFSETQ. The CDR3 DNA is TGCGCCAGCAGCCGGGGGGTTCCATACGAGCAGTACTTC. This translates into CASSRGVPYEQYF.

The chain combines TRBV9 with TRBJ2-1, with no clear D. This CDR3 spans 15 amino acids. Trimming cost V 5 bases and J 7 bases, with 19 bases left between them. Germline V gives CDR1 SGDLS, CDR2 YYNGEE. The CDR3 reads CASSGGTPLGNEQFF. The CDR3 DNA reads TGTGCCAGCAGTGGTGGAACCCCCCTCGGGAATGAGCAGTTCTTC.

This clone was picked up one time. The chain carries TRBV4-2 and TRBJ2-7; a weak D match, TRBD1 (5 bases). Germline V gene lookup returns CDR1 LGHNA and CDR2 YNFKEQ. With 0 bases removed from V and 7 bases from J, the gap between germline ends came to 22 bases. The CDR3 is 17 amino acids. The CDR3 loop reads CASSQDTGQVSPREQYF. CDR3 sequence (DNA): TGTGCCAGCAGCCAAGATACCGGACAAGTGTCACCTAGGGAGCAGTACTTC.

The chain couples TRBV28 to TRBJ1-5, with D uncertain. The germline gives CDR1 MDHEN, CDR2 SYDVKM. V lost 2 bases to trimming and J lost 3 bases, with 14 bases between them. There are 16 residues in the CDR3. The CDR3 DNA sequence: TGTGCCAGCAGTTTACTTTTTTTCGGGGACAATCAGCCCCAGCATTTT. This encodes CASSLLFFGDNQPQHF.

The chain joins TRBV6-5 to TRBJ1-1; D uncertain. The germline V gene encodes CDR1 MNHEY and CDR2 SVGAGI. There are 13 residues in the CDR3. The V end lost 2 bases, the J end lost 4 bases, and 8 bases lay between the germline ends. The CDR3 loop is CASSYAGGTEAFF. In DNA, the CDR3 is TGTGCCAGCAGTTACGCCGGAGGCACTGAAGCTTTCTTT.

The chain is built from TRBV4-3 and TRBJ1-6; TRBD1 aligns across 8 bases. Trimming removed 2 bases from V and 10 bases from J; junction bases left unmatched: 10. Germline assignment: CDR1 LGHNA and CDR2 YSLEER. CDR3 size: 16 residues. This CDR3 is CASSQRGQGWRSPLHF. CDR3 bases: TGCGCCAGCAGCCAACGAGGACAGGGTTGGAGATCACCCCTCCACTTT.

This clone was observed a handful of times. The V gene is TRBV7-9, the J gene TRBJ2-7; D may be TRBD1 (5 bases). There are 15 residues in the CDR3. V shed 6 bases and J shed 0 bases, with 15 bases lying between them. CDR1 SEHNR and CDR2 FQNEAQ come from the germline V gene (reference sequence). CDR3 nucleotides: TGTGCCAGCAGTCCTAACAGGACCCTCTCCTACGAGCAGTACTTC. Its protein is CASSPNRTLSYEQYF.

This clone was picked up a small number of times. The gene calls are TRBV19 and TRBJ1-2, with 7 bases lining up with TRBD1. The germline V gene encodes CDR1 LNHDA and CDR2 SQIVND (reference sequence). The J segment lost 1 base and the V segment lost 5 bases, leaving 4 bases of the junction unmatched. The CDR3 contains 14 residues. The CDR3 region has the DNA TGTGCCAGTAGTCAAAGGGGGCGTAACTATGGCTACACCTTC. Its protein product is CASSQRGRNYGYTF. Combining the CDR3 with reference TRBV19 and TRBJ1-2 gives the whole variable domain DGGITQSPKYLFRKEGQNVTLSCEQNLNHDAMYWYRQDPGQGLRLIYYSQIVNDFQKGDIAEGYSVSREKKESFPLTVTSAQKNPTAFYLCASSQRGRNYGYTFGSGTRLTVV.

CDR3 DNA sequence: TGTGCCAGCAGCTCCAGCAGGGGTTTATATGAAAAACTGTTTTTT. Translation: CASSSSRGLYEKLFF. The J gene is TRBJ1-4, the V gene TRBV14; D is perhaps TRBD1 (6 bases). Germline V gene lookup returns CDR1 SGHDN and CDR2 FVKESK. CDR3 size: 15 residues. Trimming pared 5 bases from V and 6 bases from J, leaving 16 bases between.

The chain has TRBV2 and TRBJ2-7; perhaps TRBD1 as D (5 bases). CDR3 length: 16 amino acids. Germline loops: CDR1 SNHLY, CDR2 FYNNEI. V lost 6 bases and J lost 2, with 20 bases in between. The CDR3 loop reads CASSLRWQGLTYEQYF. DNA for the CDR3: TGTGCCAGCAGCCTCCGGTGGCAGGGCCTAACCTACGAGCAGTACTTC. Combining the CDR3 with reference TRBV2 and TRBJ2-7 gives the whole variable domain EPEVTQTPSHQVTQMGQEVILRCVPISNHLYFYWYRQILGQKVEFLVSFYNNEISEKSEIFDDQFSVERPDGSNFTLKIRSTKLEDSAMYFCASSLRWQGLTYEQYFGPGTRLTVT.

This clone has a single count. The genes are TRBV7-9 and TRBJ1-1; D call uncertain. The CDR3 is 13 amino acids. Between the trimmed V and J ends, which lost 0 bases and 4 bases, there was a span of 6 bases. Germline loops: CDR1 SEHNR, CDR2 FQNEAQ (reference sequence). The CDR3 DNA reads TGTGCCAGCAGCTTAGCCCAGGCCACTGAAGCTTTCTTT. Translating it yields CASSLAQATEAFF.

The V and J genes are TRBV6-1 and TRBJ1-5; D may be TRBD1 (5 bases). The CDR3 has 15 residues. V lost 9 bases and J 6 bases, leaving 21 bases between the germline ends. Germline CDR1 reads MNHNS; CDR2 reads SASEGT. As DNA, the CDR3 is TGTGCCAGTGGGGGGATAAGGGTTGTGTCTCAGCCCCAGCATTTT. Its protein product is CASGGIRVVSQPQHF.

The chain couples TRBV7-2 to TRBJ2-3; 12 positions match TRBD2. J lost 4 bases, V lost 5 bases, and 7 bases had no gene match. Looked up from germline, CDR1 is SGHTA and CDR2 is FQGNSA. There are 16 residues in the CDR3. CDR3 nucleotides: TGTGCCAGCAGCCCAACTAGCGGGGGGAGGGCAGATACGCAGTATTTT. Amino acid sequence: CASSPTSGGRADTQYF.

This clone was observed a handful of times. The gene calls are TRBV5-4 and TRBJ2-7; D remains unclear. Germline loops: CDR1 SGHNT, CDR2 YYREEE (reference sequence). The CDR3 is 13 amino acids. V was trimmed by 2 bases and J by 5 bases, leaving 11 bases between them. The CDR3 region has the DNA TGTGCCAGCAGCTTACCCAGCAGGAACGAGCAGTACTTC. Residues: CASSLPSRNEQYF. Combining the CDR3 with reference TRBV5-4 and TRBJ2-7 gives the whole variable domain ETGVTQSPTHLIKTRGQQVTLRCSSQSGHNTVSWYQQALGQGPQFIFQYYREEENGRGNFPPRFSGLQFPNYSSELNVNALELDDSALYLCASSLPSRNEQYFGPGTRLTVT.

This rearrangement joins TRBV6-6 to TRBJ2-1; possibly TRBD2 for D (6 bases). Per the germline V gene, CDR1 is MNHNY and CDR2 is SVGAGI (reference sequence). The CDR3 runs 15 residues. Trimming removed 4 bases at V and 2 bases at J, with 12 bases between. DNA of the CDR3: TGTGCCAGCAGTTCGCGGGAAGAAGCCTACAATGAGCAGTTCTTC. Translation: CASSSREEAYNEQFF.

Here the CDR3 DNA reads TGTGCCCGGAACAGGGTAAACACTGAAGCTTTCTTT. Translation gives CARNRVNTEAFF. The rearrangement joins TRBV30 to TRBJ1-1, with a weak D call TRBD1 (6 bases). This CDR3 is built from 12 residues. Trimming cost V 8 bases and J 2 bases, with 12 bases left between them. In germline, CDR1 is GTSNPN, CDR2 SVGIG (reference sequence).

The genes are TRBV5-1 and TRBJ2-1; no firm D call. Trimming pared 0 bases from V and 9 bases from J, leaving 10 bases between. The germline V gene encodes CDR1 SGHRS and CDR2 YFSETQ. There are 13 residues in the CDR3. CDR3 sequence (DNA): TGCGCCAGCAGCTTGGGACAAACAGTTGAGCAGTTCTTC. Translation: CASSLGQTVEQFF.

The gene calls are TRBV6-1 and TRBJ2-7; 10 bases are a match to TRBD1. The CDR3 covers 14 residues. The V gene end was trimmed by 4 bases and the J gene end by 9 bases; junction bases not matched to a gene: 9. CDR1 MNHNS and CDR2 SASEGT come from the germline V gene. CDR3 nucleotide sequence: TGTGCCAGCAGTGGTCGGGACAGGGGATTCGGGCAGTACTTC. Protein product: CASSGRDRGFGQYF.

This chain connects TRBV14 to TRBJ2-7; 9 bases map to TRBD2. The CDR3 loop spans 16 amino acids. The V gene end was trimmed by 1 base and the J gene end by 3 bases; junction bases not matched to a gene: 7. Per germline, CDR1 SGHDN and CDR2 FVKESK. The CDR3 loop reads CASSQGVAGASYEQYF. The DNA of the CDR3 is TGTGCCAGCAGCCAAGGGGTAGCGGGGGCGAGCTACGAGCAGTACTTC.